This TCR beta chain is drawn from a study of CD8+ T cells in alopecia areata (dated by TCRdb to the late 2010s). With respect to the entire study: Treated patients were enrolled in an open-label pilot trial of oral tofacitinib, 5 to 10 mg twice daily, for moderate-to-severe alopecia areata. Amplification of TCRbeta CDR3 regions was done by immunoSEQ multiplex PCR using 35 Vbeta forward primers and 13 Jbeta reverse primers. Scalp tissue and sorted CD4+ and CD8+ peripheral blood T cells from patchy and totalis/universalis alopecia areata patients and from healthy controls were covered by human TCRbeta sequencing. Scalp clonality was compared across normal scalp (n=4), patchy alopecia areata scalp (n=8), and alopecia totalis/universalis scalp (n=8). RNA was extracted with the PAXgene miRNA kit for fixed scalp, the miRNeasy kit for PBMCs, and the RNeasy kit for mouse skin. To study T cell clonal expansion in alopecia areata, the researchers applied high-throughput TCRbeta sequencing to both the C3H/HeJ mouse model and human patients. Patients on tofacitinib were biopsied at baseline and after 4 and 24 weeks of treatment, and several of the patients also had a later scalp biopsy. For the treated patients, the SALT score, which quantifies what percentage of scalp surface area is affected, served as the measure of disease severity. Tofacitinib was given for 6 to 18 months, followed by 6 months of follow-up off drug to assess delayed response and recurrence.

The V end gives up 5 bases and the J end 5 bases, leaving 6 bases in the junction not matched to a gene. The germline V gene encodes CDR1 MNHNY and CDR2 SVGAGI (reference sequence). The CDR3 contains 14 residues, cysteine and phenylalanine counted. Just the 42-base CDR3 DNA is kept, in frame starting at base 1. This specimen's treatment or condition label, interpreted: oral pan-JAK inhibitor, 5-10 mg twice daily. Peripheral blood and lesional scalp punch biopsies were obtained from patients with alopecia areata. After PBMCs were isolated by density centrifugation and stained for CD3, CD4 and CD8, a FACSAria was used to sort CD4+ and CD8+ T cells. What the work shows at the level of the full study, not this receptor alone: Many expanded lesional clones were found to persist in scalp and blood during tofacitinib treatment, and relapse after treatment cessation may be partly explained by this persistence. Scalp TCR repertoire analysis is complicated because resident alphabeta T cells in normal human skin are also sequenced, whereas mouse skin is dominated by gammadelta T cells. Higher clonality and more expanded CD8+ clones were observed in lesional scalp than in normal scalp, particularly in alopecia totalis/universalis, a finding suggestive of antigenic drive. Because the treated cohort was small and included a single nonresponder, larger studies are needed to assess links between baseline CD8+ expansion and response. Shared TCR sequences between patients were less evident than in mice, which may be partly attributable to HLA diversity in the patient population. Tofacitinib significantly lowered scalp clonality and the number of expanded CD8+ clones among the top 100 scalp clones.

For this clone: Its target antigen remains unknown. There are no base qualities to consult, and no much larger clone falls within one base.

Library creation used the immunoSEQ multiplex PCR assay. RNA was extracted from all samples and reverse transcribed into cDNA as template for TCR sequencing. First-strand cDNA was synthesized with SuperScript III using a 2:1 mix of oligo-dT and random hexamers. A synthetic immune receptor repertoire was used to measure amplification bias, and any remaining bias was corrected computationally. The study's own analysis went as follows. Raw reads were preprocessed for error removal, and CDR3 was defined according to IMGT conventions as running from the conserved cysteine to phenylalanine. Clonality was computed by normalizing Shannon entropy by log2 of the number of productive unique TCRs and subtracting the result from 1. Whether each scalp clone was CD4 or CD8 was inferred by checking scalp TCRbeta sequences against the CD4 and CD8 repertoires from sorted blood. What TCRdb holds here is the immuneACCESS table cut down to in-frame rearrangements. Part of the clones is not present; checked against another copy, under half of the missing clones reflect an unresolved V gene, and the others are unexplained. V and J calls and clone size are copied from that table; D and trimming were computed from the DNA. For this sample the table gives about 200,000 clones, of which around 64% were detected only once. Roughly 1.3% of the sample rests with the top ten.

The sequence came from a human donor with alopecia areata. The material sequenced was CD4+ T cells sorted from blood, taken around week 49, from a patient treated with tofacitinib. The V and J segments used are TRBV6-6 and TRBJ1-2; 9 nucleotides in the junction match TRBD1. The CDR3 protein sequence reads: CASSDTGGRYGYTF. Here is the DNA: TGTGCCAGCAGTGATACAGGGGGCAGATATGGCTACACCTTC.